This TCR beta chain was sequenced during a study of CD8 T cells in ankylosing spondylitis. V trimming: 6 bases; J trimming: 7 bases; junction bases outside the gene matches: 8. Germline V gives CDR1 SQVTM, CDR2 ANQGSEA. The CDR3 contains 14 residues. TCRdb re-called the 5' RACE reads through MiXCR, storing one row per CDR3 protein. The table has around 130,000 distinct CDR3 sequences, approximately 10% seen once. This clonotype was counted ten times or more. The genes are TRBV29-1 and TRBJ2-2; 10 bases are shared with TRBD2. This receptor was identified in a male donor with ankylosing spondylitis or in good health (not recorded which). Input material: blood, either unsorted or a sorted T cell fraction (not recorded which). Here the CDR3 reads CSVLSGRAVGELFF. DNA of the CDR3: TGCAGCGTCCTAAGCGGGAGGGCCGTCGGGGAGCTGTTTTTT.